This T cell receptor beta chain stems from a study of control samples from healthy donors and cancer patients. Germline V CDR1 and CDR2: MNHEY, SVGEGT. V lost 4 bases and J 3 bases, leaving 7 bases between the germline ends. This CDR3 is built from 12 residues. Libraries were prepared by immunoSEQ multiplex PCR; TCRdb keeps only in-frame clonotypes and omits some of them. The sample yields 150,000 to 200,000 clones, under 95% seen once. The sequenced sample was blood. The origin of this receptor is a woman aged 18-35 years in good health. This chain links TRBV6-2 or TRBV6-3 with TRBJ2-7, with D possibly called TRBD1 or TRBD2 (5 bases each). CDR3 DNA: TGTGCCAGCAGTTGGGGGAGCTACGAGCAGTACTTC. Translation gives CASSWGSYEQYF.